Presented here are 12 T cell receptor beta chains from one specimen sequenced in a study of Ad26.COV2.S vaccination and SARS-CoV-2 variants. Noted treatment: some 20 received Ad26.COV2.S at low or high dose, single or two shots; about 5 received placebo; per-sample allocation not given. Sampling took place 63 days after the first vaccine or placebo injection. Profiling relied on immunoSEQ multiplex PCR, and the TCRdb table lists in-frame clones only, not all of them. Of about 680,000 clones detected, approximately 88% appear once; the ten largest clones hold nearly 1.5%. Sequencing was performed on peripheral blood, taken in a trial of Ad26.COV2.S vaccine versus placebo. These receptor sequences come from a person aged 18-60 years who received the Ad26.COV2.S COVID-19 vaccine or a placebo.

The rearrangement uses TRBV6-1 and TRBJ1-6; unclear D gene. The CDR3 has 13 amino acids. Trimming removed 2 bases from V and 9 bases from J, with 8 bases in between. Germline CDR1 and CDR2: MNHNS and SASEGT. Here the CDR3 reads CASSERSGSPLHF. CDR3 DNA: TGTGCCAGCAGTGAAAGGTCGGGTTCACCCCTCCACTTT.

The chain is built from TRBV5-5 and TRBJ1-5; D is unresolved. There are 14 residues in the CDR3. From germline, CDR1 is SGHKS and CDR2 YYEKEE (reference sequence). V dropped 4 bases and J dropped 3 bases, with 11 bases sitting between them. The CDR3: CASSLDINNQPQHF. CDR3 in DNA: TGTGCCAGCAGCCTCGACATAAACAATCAGCCCCAGCATTTT.

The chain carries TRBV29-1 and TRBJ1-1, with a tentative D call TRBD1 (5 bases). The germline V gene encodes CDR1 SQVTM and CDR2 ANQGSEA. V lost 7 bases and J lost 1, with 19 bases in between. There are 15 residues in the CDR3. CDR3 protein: CSASAPGKGNTEAFF. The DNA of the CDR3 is TGCAGCGCCAGCGCTCCAGGGAAGGGGAACACTGAAGCTTTCTTT.

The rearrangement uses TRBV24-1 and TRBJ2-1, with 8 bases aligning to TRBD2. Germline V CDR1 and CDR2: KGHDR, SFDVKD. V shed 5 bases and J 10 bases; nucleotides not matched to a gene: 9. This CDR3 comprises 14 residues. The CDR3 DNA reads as TGTGCCACCAGTGCTACGGGAGGGCCGATGGAGCAGTTCTTC. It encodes CATSATGGPMEQFF.

The CDR3 DNA is TGTGCCAGCTCACGGCTCGGCGGCCACGAGCAGTACTTC. It is translated as CASSRLGGHEQYF. The chain couples TRBV18 to TRBJ2-7; D unresolved. In germline, CDR1 is KGHSH, CDR2 LQKENI. Between the trimmed V and J ends, which lost 4 bases and 5 bases, there was a span of 12 bases. This CDR3 spans 13 amino acids. The variable domain in full, with the rest retrieved from reference TRBV18 and TRBJ2-7, is NAGVMQNPRHLVRRRGQEARLRCSPMKGHSHVYWYRQLPEEGLKFMVYLQKENIIDESGMPKERFSAEFPKEGPSILRIQQVVRGDSAAYFCASSRLGGHEQYFGPGTRLTVT.

Written as DNA, the CDR3 is TGTGCCAGCAGTGGCGCGGACGAGCAGTACTTC. Translation gives CASSGADEQYF. The chain combines TRBV6-2 or TRBV6-3 with TRBJ2-7, with unresolved D. This CDR3 has 11 residues. Germline V gene sequence: CDR1 MNHEY, CDR2 SVGEGT. V dropped 5 bases and J dropped 5 bases, with 7 bases sitting between them.

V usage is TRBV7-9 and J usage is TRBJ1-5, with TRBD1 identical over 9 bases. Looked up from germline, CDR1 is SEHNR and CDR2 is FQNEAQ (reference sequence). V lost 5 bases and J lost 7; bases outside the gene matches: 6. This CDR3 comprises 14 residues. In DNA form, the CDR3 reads TGTGCCAGCAGCCTCGACAGGGGGAAACAGCCCCAGCATTTT. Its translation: CASSLDRGKQPQHF. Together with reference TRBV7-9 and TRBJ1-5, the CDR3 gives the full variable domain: DTGVSQNPRHKITKRGQNVTFRCDPISEHNRLYWYRQTLGQGPEFLTYFQNEAQLEKSRLLSDRFSAERPKGSFSTLEIQRTEQGDSAMYLCASSLDRGKQPQHFGDGTRLSIL.

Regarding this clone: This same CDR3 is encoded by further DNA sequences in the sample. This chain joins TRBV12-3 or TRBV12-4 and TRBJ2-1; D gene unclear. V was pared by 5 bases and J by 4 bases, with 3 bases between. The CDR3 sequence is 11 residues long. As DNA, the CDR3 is TGTGCCAGCAGTCTATACAATGAGCAGTTCTTC. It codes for CASSLYNEQFF.

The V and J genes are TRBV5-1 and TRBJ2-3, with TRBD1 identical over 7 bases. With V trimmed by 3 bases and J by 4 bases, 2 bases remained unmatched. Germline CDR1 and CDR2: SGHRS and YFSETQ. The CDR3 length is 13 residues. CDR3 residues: CASSSDRSDTQYF. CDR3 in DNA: TGCGCCAGCAGCTCGGACAGGTCAGATACGCAGTATTTT.

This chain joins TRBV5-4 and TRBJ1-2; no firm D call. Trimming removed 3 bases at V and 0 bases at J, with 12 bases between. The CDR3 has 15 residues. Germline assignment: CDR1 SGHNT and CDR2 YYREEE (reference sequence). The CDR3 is CASSSREGTNYGYTF. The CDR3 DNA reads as TGTGCCAGCAGCTCTAGGGAGGGCACTAACTATGGCTACACCTTC.

DNA for the CDR3: TGTGCCTGGAGTGAGGGGGACATGCAGCCCCAGCATTTT. Amino acids: CAWSEGDMQPQHF. V and J are TRBV30 and TRBJ1-5, with D perhaps TRBD1 (6 bases). The V and J ends lost 1 base and 7 bases respectively, with 11 bases between them. Germline CDR1 is GTSNPN and CDR2 is SVGIG (reference sequence). This CDR3 has 13 residues.

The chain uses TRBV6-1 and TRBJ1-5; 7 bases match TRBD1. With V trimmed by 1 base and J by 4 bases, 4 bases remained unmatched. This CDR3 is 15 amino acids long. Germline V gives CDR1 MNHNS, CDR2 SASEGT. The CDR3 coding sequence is TGTGCCAGCAGTGAAGGAGGGGGCTGGAATCAGCCCCAGCATTTT. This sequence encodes CASSEGGGWNQPQHF.